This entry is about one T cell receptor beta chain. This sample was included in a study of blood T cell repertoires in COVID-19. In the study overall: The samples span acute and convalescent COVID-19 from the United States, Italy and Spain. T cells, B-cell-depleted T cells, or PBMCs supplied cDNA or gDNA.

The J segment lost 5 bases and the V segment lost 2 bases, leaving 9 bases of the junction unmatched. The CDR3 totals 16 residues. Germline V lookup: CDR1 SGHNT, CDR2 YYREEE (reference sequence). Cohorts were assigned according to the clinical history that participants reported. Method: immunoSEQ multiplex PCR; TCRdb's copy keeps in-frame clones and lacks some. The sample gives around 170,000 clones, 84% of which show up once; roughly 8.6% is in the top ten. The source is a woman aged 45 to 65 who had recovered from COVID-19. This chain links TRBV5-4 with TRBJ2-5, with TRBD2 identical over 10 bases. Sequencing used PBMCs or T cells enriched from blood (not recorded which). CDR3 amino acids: CASSLRTSGPGETQYF. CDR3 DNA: TGTGCCAGCAGCTTACGGACTAGCGGCCCCGGGGAGACCCAGTACTTC.